One and the same sample provided the 22 T cell receptor beta chains below, sequenced in a study of cytomegalovirus exposure and HLA in healthy donors. 13 Jbeta primers and 60 Vbeta primers were used for the PCR. Only in-frame clones appear in the TCRdb table, and some are missing; sequencing was by immunoSEQ multiplex PCR. In the table there are some 120,000 clones, under 20% of which are singletons. The sample comprised PBMCs. The receptor source for this set is a female donor in good health and CMV-seropositive.

This clone was observed a few times. The chain uses TRBV30 and TRBJ1-2, with 12 bases matching TRBD1. Per germline, CDR1 GTSNPN and CDR2 SVGIG (reference sequence). Germline trimming cut 3 bases from V and 3 bases from J; bases unmatched to any gene: 2. The CDR3 sequence is 14 residues long. DNA for the CDR3: TGTGCCTGGAGGGGGACAGGGGGCTACTATGGCTACACCTTC. The encoded protein is CAWRGTGGYYGYTF. Using reference TRBV30 and TRBJ1-2 for the parts outside the CDR3, the full variable domain is SQTIHQWPATLVQPVGSPLSLECTVEGTSNPNLYWYRQAAGRGLQLLFYSVGIGQISSEVPQNLSASRPQDRQFILSSKKLLLSDSGFYLCAWRGTGGYYGYTFGSGTRLTVV.

The rearrangement joins TRBV7-2 to TRBJ1-1; D is uncertain. The CDR3 is 13 amino acids. Trimming shortened V by 1 base and J by 3 bases, and 6 bases separated the two germline ends. Per germline, CDR1 SGHTA and CDR2 FQGNSA. DNA for the CDR3: TGTGCCAGCAGCTTAGGAGTTTACACTGAAGCTTTCTTT. Translating gives CASSLGVYTEAFF.

The sample holds a few counts of this clone. The V and J genes are TRBV21-1 and TRBJ2-1; the table's D call of TRBD2 was not tested on the DNA. TRBV21-1 is termed a pseudogene. CDR3 length: 19 residues. CDR3 sequence (DNA): TGTGCCAGCAGTGCGGGACTAGCGGGAAATTACCGCTCCTACAATGAGCAGTTCTTC. This codes for CASSAGLAGNYRSYNEQFF.

V usage is TRBV4-2 and J usage is TRBJ2-3, with TRBD2 identical over 8 bases. Germline V gives CDR1 LGHNA, CDR2 YNFKEQ. CDR3 length equals 18 residues. J was trimmed by 0 bases and V by 1 base; bases with no gene match: 9. This CDR3 reads CASSQGPGLAGSTDTQYF. The CDR3 DNA sequence: TGTGCCAGCAGCCAAGGGCCAGGCCTAGCGGGCAGCACAGATACGCAGTATTTT.

This clone occurred a few times. The V and J genes are TRBV6-5 and TRBJ2-7; 10 bases align to TRBD1. CDR3 length: 14 amino acids. Germline V lookup: CDR1 MNHEY, CDR2 SVGAGI. J was trimmed by 4 bases and V by 10 bases; bases with no gene match: 10. As DNA, the CDR3 is TGTGCCACCAAACCGGGACAGGGGACGTACGAGCAGTACTTC. Amino acid sequence: CATKPGQGTYEQYF.

This clone was picked up a small number of times. The chain links TRBV2 to TRBJ2-2; the match to TRBD1 covers 9 bases. Trimming removed 6 bases from V and 0 bases from J; junction bases left unmatched: 2. The CDR3 spans 15 residues. Germline V gene data show CDR1 as SNHLY and CDR2 as FYNNEI. The CDR3 DNA sequence: TGTGCCAGCAGCAGACAGGGGGCGAACACCGGGGAGCTGTTTTTT. Translation gives CASSRQGANTGELFF.

This clone has more than one count but fewer than ten. The chain uses TRBV4-3 and TRBJ2-3, with 10 bases identical to TRBD2. V lost 1 base and J lost 4; bases outside the gene matches: 14. Germline CDR1 LGHNA, CDR2 YSLEER. The CDR3 spans 19 residues. This CDR3 reads CASSQGLAGVGGRSDTQYF. In DNA, the CDR3 is TGCGCCAGCAGCCAAGGGCTAGCGGGGGTAGGAGGGAGGTCAGATACGCAGTATTTT.

The sample holds a few counts of this clone. The V call is TRBV4-3, the J call TRBJ2-3; TRBD2 matches 8 bases. The germline gives CDR1 LGHNA, CDR2 YSLEER. V lost 1 base and J lost 5; bases outside the gene matches: 5. This CDR3 region has 15 residues. DNA for the CDR3: TGCGCCAGCAGCCAAGTTAGCGGGAATAAAGATACGCAGTATTTT. Protein product: CASSQVSGNKDTQYF.

A word on this clone: With only one base between it and a far larger clone, this is likely a read error. The chain employs TRBV5-6 and TRBJ2-7; 8 bases match TRBD1. Germline CDR1 reads SGHDT; CDR2 reads YYEEEE. This CDR3 has 13 amino acids. V was clipped by 4 bases and J by 2 bases; unmatched bases: 2. CDR3: CASSRGQAYEQYF. In DNA form, the CDR3 reads TGTGCCAGCAGCCGGGGACAGGCCTACGAGCAGTACTTC.

The chain couples TRBV5-6 to TRBJ2-4; 9 bases match TRBD1. Looked up from germline, CDR1 is SGHDT and CDR2 is YYEEEE. The CDR3 length is 13 residues. V lost 5 bases and J lost 7; bases outside the gene matches: 4. This chain's CDR3 is CASRRTGVNIQYF. The DNA for the CDR3 is TGTGCCAGCAGACGGACAGGGGTGAACATTCAGTACTTC.

A few counts support this clone. The rearrangement joins TRBV15 to TRBJ1-2; 9 nucleotides align to TRBD1. V was clipped by 1 base and J by 2 bases; unmatched bases: 5. The CDR3 has 16 residues. Per the germline V gene, CDR1 is LNHNV and CDR2 is YYDKDF (reference sequence). The CDR3 DNA reads as TGTGCCACCAGCAGAGGACGGACAGGGGAAAACTATGGCTACACCTTC. Its protein is CATSRGRTGENYGYTF.

This clone occurred a few times. This chain joins TRBV29-1 and TRBJ2-3; tentatively, D is TRBD2 (5 bases). The V gene's germline CDR1 is SQVTM and CDR2 ANQGSEA. The CDR3 spans 12 residues. V dropped 7 bases and J dropped 0 bases, with 8 bases sitting between them. CDR3 sequence reads: CSAEESTDTQYF. The CDR3 coding sequence is TGCAGCGCGGAGGAGAGCACAGATACGCAGTATTTT.

The chain employs TRBV4-3 and TRBJ1-2; maybe TRBD1 (6 bases). The CDR3 contains 14 residues. Germline-derived CDR1 and CDR2 are LGHNA and YSLEER. Trimming pared 1 base from V and 4 bases from J, leaving 10 bases between. In DNA form, the CDR3 reads TGCGCCAGCAGCCAAGGCCGGGACACCTATGGCTACACCTTC. Its translation is CASSQGRDTYGYTF.

This chain joins TRBV6-5 and TRBJ1-1; tentative D call: TRBD1 (5 bases). V gave up 6 bases and J gave up 7 bases, with 12 bases separating them. The length of the CDR3 is 12 residues. Germline CDR1 reads MNHEY; CDR2 reads SVGAGI. The CDR3: CASRQPGVEAFF. The CDR3 coding sequence is TGTGCCAGCAGGCAGCCGGGGGTTGAAGCTTTCTTT.

This clone occurred a few times. The chain has TRBV10-3 and TRBJ2-7, with 7 positions matching TRBD1. CDR3 length: 13 amino acids. Germline assignment: CDR1 ENHRY and CDR2 SYGVKD. V shed 4 bases and J 3 bases; nucleotides not matched to a gene: 3. The CDR3: CAISAGQIYEQYF. For the CDR3, the DNA is TGTGCCATCAGTGCGGGACAGATCTACGAGCAGTACTTC.

In this sample, this clone turned up a few times. The V gene is TRBV5-4, the J gene TRBJ2-3; D ambiguous. The ends were cut back, 7 bases at V and 2 bases at J, with 8 bases in the middle. This CDR3 has 12 residues. Germline-derived CDR1 and CDR2 are SGHNT and YYREEE (reference sequence). CDR3 amino acids: CASSADTDTQYF. CDR3 DNA: TGTGCCAGCTCGGCGGACACAGATACGCAGTATTTT. Looking up the rest from reference TRBV5-4 and TRBJ2-3 gives the full variable domain: ETGVTQSPTHLIKTRGQQVTLRCSSQSGHNTVSWYQQALGQGPQFIFQYYREEENGRGNFPPRFSGLQFPNYSSELNVNALELDDSALYLCASSADTDTQYFGPGTRLTVL.

The chain employs TRBV6-1 and TRBJ2-3, with D tentatively TRBD2 (6 bases). Looked up from germline, CDR1 is MNHNS and CDR2 is SASEGT. The ends were cut back, 8 bases at V and 1 base at J, with 13 bases in the middle. This CDR3 is built from 14 residues. CDR3 DNA: TGTGCCAGCCAAGTTTCGGGGGGCACAGATACGCAGTATTTT. This codes for CASQVSGGTDTQYF.

This clone has a handful of counts. The chain couples TRBV7-9 to TRBJ1-1; a weak D match, TRBD1 (5 bases). V lost 5 bases and J 1 base, leaving 11 bases between the germline ends. The CDR3 spans 14 residues. CDR1 SEHNR and CDR2 FQNEAQ come from the germline V gene (reference sequence). The CDR3 bases are TGTGCCAGCAGCGCCTATGACAGGAACACTGAAGCTTTCTTT. Its protein is CASSAYDRNTEAFF.

This clone was observed a few times. J is TRBJ2-7 and V is TRBV5-1; weak D call: TRBD2 (6 bases). This CDR3 is built from 15 residues. Germline assignment: CDR1 SGHRS and CDR2 YFSETQ. Trimming removed 5 bases from V and 0 bases from J, with 15 bases in between. The CDR3 DNA reads as TGCGCCAGCAGGGAGGGGACGTCTAGCTCCTACGAGCAGTACTTC. Its translation is CASREGTSSSYEQYF.

V is TRBV18 and J is TRBJ2-1; D is undetermined. Germline V gene sequence: CDR1 KGHSH, CDR2 LQKENI. Trimming took off 6 bases at V and 5 bases at J, with 14 bases between the two ends. The CDR3 loop spans 14 amino acids. The CDR3 region is CASSQVPGDNEQFF. For the CDR3, the DNA is TGTGCCAGCTCTCAAGTGCCCGGAGACAATGAGCAGTTCTTC.

This clone appeared a few times. The chain joins TRBV7-6 to TRBJ2-1; TRBD1 might be the D (5 bases). Germline CDR1 is SGHVS and CDR2 is FNYEAQ. V was trimmed by 4 bases and J by 6 bases, leaving 16 bases between them. This CDR3 comprises 15 residues. The DNA for the CDR3 is TGTGCCAGCAGCTGGACCACCGGAAGGGGCAATGAGCAGTTCTTC. This sequence encodes CASSWTTGRGNEQFF.

In this sample, this clone turned up a few times. The chain links TRBV30 to TRBJ1-2, with TRBD1 matching over 8 bases. CDR3 length equals 15 residues. The V gene end was trimmed by 3 bases and the J gene end by 4 bases; junction bases not matched to a gene: 10. CDR1 and CDR2 from the germline V gene are GTSNPN and SVGIG (reference sequence). The CDR3 DNA reads as TGTGCCTGGAGCTTACCGGGACAGGAGTTCTATGGCTACACCTTC. Amino acids: CAWSLPGQEFYGYTF.